These 21 T cell receptor beta chains were sequenced from one sample in a study of low-dose radiotherapy and immunotherapy resistance in tumors. Regarding time point: after trial treatment. Treatment reported: LDRT plus nivolumab, ipilimumab, low-dose cyclophosphamide and aspirin (RACIN trial). cDNA synthesis used a TRAV/TRBV-specific primer set for both chains. Amplification, which lasted 20 PCR cycles, used a constant-region primer and V-primer adapter to amplify TCRs. Each CDR3 protein gets one entry after TCRdb re-called the reads with MiXCR. The sample has tens of thousands of distinct CDR3 sequences; roughly 19% are singletons. The starting material was PBMCs, obtained after low-dose radiotherapy plus immunotherapy. These receptor sequences come from a female donor with ovarian cancer.

V usage is TRBV28 and J usage is TRBJ2-4, with a possible D match to TRBD2 (5 bases). The CDR3 is made up of 15 amino acids. Germline V gene sequence: CDR1 MDHEN, CDR2 SYDVKM. V lost 3 bases and J lost 0, with 9 bases in between. The CDR3 sequence: CASSFTGVAKNIQYF. CDR3 in DNA: TGTGCCAGCAGTTTTACCGGGGTAGCCAAAAACATTCAGTACTTC.

Concerning this clonotype: A far larger clone is a single base away, which makes a read error likely. V and J are TRBV25-1 and TRBJ2-1; D possibly corresponds to TRBD2 (5 bases). V shed 11 bases and J shed 10 bases, with 18 bases lying between them. The CDR3 spans 12 residues. In germline, CDR1 is MGHDK, CDR2 SYGVNS. CDR3 residues: CAATGNSYEQFF. The CDR3 nucleotides read TGTGCCGCCACCGGGAATTCCTACGAGCAGTTCTTC.

In this sample, this clonotype turned up once. The chain joins TRBV6-2 or TRBV6-3 to TRBJ2-1, with 8 bases that match TRBD2. V lost 5 bases, J lost 4 bases, and 7 bases stayed unmatched. The CDR3 covers 15 residues. Germline CDR1 MNHEY, CDR2 SVGEGT. The CDR3 nucleotides are TGTGCCAGCAGTGAAAGAAGCGGGGGATACAATGAGCAGTTCTTC. The encoded protein is CASSERSGGYNEQFF.

This clonotype has at least ten counts. This chain links TRBV9 with TRBJ2-3; D remains ambiguous. Trimming took 1 base from V and 2 from J, leaving 11 bases between them. The CDR3 covers 15 residues. Germline loops: CDR1 SGDLS, CDR2 YYNGEE. The DNA of the CDR3 is TGTGCCAGCAGCGTATTAGGTGGGGTCACAGATACGCAGTATTTT. Protein product: CASSVLGGVTDTQYF.

This clonotype was seen ten or more times. The chain joins TRBV4-1 to TRBJ2-2; 10 bases line up with TRBD1. V lost 0 bases to trimming and J lost 0 bases; unmatched junction nucleotides: 1. The CDR3 sequence is 17 residues long. CDR1 and CDR2 from the germline V gene are MGHRA and YSYEKL. The CDR3 DNA follows: TGCGCCAGCAGCCAAGATGGGACAGGGGCGAACACCGGGGAGCTGTTTTTT. It is translated as CASSQDGTGANTGELFF.

This clonotype came up many times. The chain joins TRBV18 to TRBJ2-1; no clear D. The germline gives CDR1 KGHSH, CDR2 LQKENI. CDR3 length: 12 amino acids. V dropped 3 bases and J dropped 7 bases, with 7 bases sitting between them. The CDR3 region is CASSPPKNEQFF. In DNA, the CDR3 is TGTGCCAGCTCACCCCCAAAGAATGAGCAGTTCTTC.

Many counts were recorded for this clonotype. The J gene is TRBJ2-5, the V gene TRBV4-1; 11 bases line up with TRBD2. The CDR3 loop spans 17 amino acids. The V segment lost 1 base and the J segment 8 bases; nucleotides outside the gene matches: 12. Germline V CDR1 and CDR2: MGHRA, YSYEKL. DNA of the CDR3: TGCGCCAGCAGCCAAGTCGCCACCGGGACTAGCGGAGGAACCCAGTACTTC. Translating it yields CASSQVATGTSGGTQYF.

The sample holds many counts of this clonotype. The gene calls are TRBV28 and TRBJ1-1; D is unresolved. Germline loops: CDR1 MDHEN, CDR2 SYDVKM. V gave up 3 bases and J gave up 1 base, with 12 bases separating them. This CDR3 comprises 15 residues. The CDR3: CASSLARMGNTEAFF. The CDR3 region has the DNA TGTGCCAGCAGTTTGGCCCGCATGGGGAACACTGAAGCTTTCTTT.

In its sample, this clonotype was seen a few times. The rearrangement joins TRBV5-1 to TRBJ2-1; 7 positions match TRBD2. This CDR3 spans 15 amino acids. Germline V gives CDR1 SGHRS, CDR2 YFSETQ. Losses at the gene ends were 4 bases for V and 2 bases for J; bases not matched to a gene: 6. The CDR3 region has the DNA TGCGCCAGCAGCCCTGGGAGGGCCCCCTACAATGAGCAGTTCTTC. This gives the protein CASSPGRAPYNEQFF.

This clonotype was observed many times. This chain uses TRBV5-1 with TRBJ1-5; D gene uncertain. Per the germline V gene, CDR1 is SGHRS and CDR2 is YFSETQ. CDR3 size: 15 residues. V was cut by 0 bases and J by 0 bases, with 7 bases left in between. CDR3 in DNA: TGCGCCAGCAGCTTGGTCGGGAATAGCAATCAGCCCCAGCATTTT. Protein product: CASSLVGNSNQPQHF. The whole variable domain, remainder taken from reference TRBV5-1 and TRBJ1-5, is KAGVTQTPRYLIKTRGQQVTLSCSPISGHRSVSWYQQTPGQGLQFLFEYFSETQRNKGNFPGRFSGRQFSNSRSEMNVSTLELGDSALYLCASSLVGNSNQPQHFGDGTRLSIL.

To note about this clonotype: This may arise from a read error, as a much more abundant clone is one base away. The rearrangement links TRBV27 to TRBJ2-3; TRBD1 agrees at 9 bases. The CDR3 runs 16 residues. From germline, CDR1 is MNHEY and CDR2 SMNVEV (reference sequence). The CDR3 nucleotides are TGTGCCCGCAGTCACCGGGACAGGGTGTTCGCAGATACGCAGTATTTT. Its protein product is CARSHRDRVFADTQYF.

This clonotype has ten or more counts. The V call is TRBV27, the J call TRBJ2-5; D call uncertain. Germline CDR1 reads MNHEY; CDR2 reads SMNVEV (reference sequence). CDR3 size: 14 residues. The V end was cut by 7 bases, the J end by 5 bases, with 17 bases between. CDR3 bases: TGTGCCAGCAATACCGCCGGCGGTCAGGAGACCCAGTACTTC. This encodes CASNTAGGQETQYF.

The chain employs TRBV4-2 and TRBJ2-1, with 8 positions matching TRBD2. The CDR3 has 17 residues. Germline values: CDR1 LGHNA, CDR2 YNFKEQ. Trimming cost V 4 bases and J 2 bases; bases outside gene matches: 10. CDR3: CASSPDPVAGTYNEQFF. The CDR3 DNA reads as TGTGCCAGCAGCCCCGATCCCGTAGCGGGAACCTACAATGAGCAGTTCTTC.

Ten or more counts support this clonotype. The chain combines TRBV19 with TRBJ1-5, with 7 bases fitting TRBD1. Per the germline V gene, CDR1 is LNHDA and CDR2 is SQIVND (reference sequence). After removal of 7 bases from V and 5 bases from J, the junction contained 8 bases not matched to a gene. There are 14 residues in the CDR3. CDR3 sequence reads: CASTFGQAYQPQHF. For the CDR3, the DNA is TGTGCCAGTACTTTTGGACAGGCCTATCAGCCCCAGCATTTT. Using reference TRBV19 and TRBJ1-5 for the parts outside the CDR3, the full variable domain is DGGITQSPKYLFRKEGQNVTLSCEQNLNHDAMYWYRQDPGQGLRLIYYSQIVNDFQKGDIAEGYSVSREKKESFPLTVTSAQKNPTAFYLCASTFGQAYQPQHFGDGTRLSIL.

Only a few counts were recorded for this clonotype. The chain has TRBV4-1 and TRBJ2-4; perhaps TRBD2 as D (5 bases). Germline V gives CDR1 MGHRA, CDR2 YSYEKL. V dropped 1 base and J dropped 0 bases, with 13 bases sitting between them. The CDR3 sequence is 17 residues long. The CDR3 DNA reads as TGCGCCAGCAGCCAAGTCGGCGGGTCTCTAGCCAAAAACATTCAGTACTTC. It specifies CASSQVGGSLAKNIQYF.

The sample holds many counts of this clonotype. The gene calls are TRBV6-1 and TRBJ2-1; D may be TRBD2 (5 bases). This CDR3 spans 14 amino acids. Germline lookup yields CDR1 MNHNS and CDR2 SASEGT. With 3 bases removed from V and 2 bases from J, the gap between germline ends came to 8 bases. The CDR3 coding sequence is TGTGCCAGCAGTGATAGCGCTCCCTACAATGAGCAGTTCTTC. This codes for CASSDSAPYNEQFF.

This clonotype was observed at least ten times. The V gene is TRBV7-9, the J gene TRBJ2-1; 8 bases are shared with TRBD2. Germline V gives CDR1 SEHNR, CDR2 FQNEAQ (reference sequence). The V segment lost 5 bases and the J segment 8 bases; nucleotides outside the gene matches: 11. This CDR3 comprises 15 residues. CDR3 protein: CASSPEGLVNDEQFF. The CDR3 coding sequence is TGTGCCAGCAGCCCAGAGGGACTAGTTAACGATGAGCAGTTCTTC.

This clonotype was counted ten times or more. The chain recombines TRBV5-1 with TRBJ1-1, with 9 bases fitting TRBD1. This CDR3 is built from 15 residues. Germline CDR1 and CDR2: SGHRS and YFSETQ. The trim removed 7 bases at V and 0 bases at J, leaving 7 bases unmatched. This CDR3 reads CASGGQGPMNTEAFF. The CDR3 DNA is TGCGCCAGCGGCGGACAGGGGCCGATGAACACTGAAGCTTTCTTT.

The chain links TRBV5-1 to TRBJ2-2; no definite D call. The CDR3 loop spans 15 amino acids. The germline V gene encodes CDR1 SGHRS and CDR2 YFSETQ. V was clipped by 6 bases and J by 0 bases, with 12 bases between them. The CDR3 spells CASTIDRANTGELFF. The CDR3, as DNA: TGCGCCAGCACTATTGACCGCGCGAACACCGGGGAGCTGTTTTTT.

This clonotype has at least ten counts. The chain employs TRBV6-2 or TRBV6-3 and TRBJ2-3; no clear D. Trimming removed 5 bases from V and 5 bases from J, with 8 bases in between. The CDR3 has 12 residues. In germline, CDR1 is MNHEY, CDR2 SVGEGT. CDR3 DNA sequence: TGTGCCAGCAGTGATTCCCTAGATACGCAGTATTTT. Encoded protein: CASSDSLDTQYF.

Points on this clonotype: A read error is the likely source, as a far larger clone sits one nucleotide away. The rearrangement uses TRBV9 and TRBJ2-1, with 9 positions matching TRBD1. V shed 4 bases, J shed 10 bases, and the junction held 12 bases outside the gene matches. The germline gives CDR1 SGDLS, CDR2 YYNGEE. CDR3 length equals 15 residues. The CDR3, as DNA: TGTGCCAGCAGCCTGGACAGGGGCCCTCCCTACGAGCAGTTCTTC. Translated: CASSLDRGPPYEQFF. The full variable domain, in which reference TRBV9 and TRBJ2-1 provide the parts outside the CDR3, is DSGVTQTPKHLITATGQRVTLRCSPRSGDLSVYWYQQSLDQGLQFLIQYYNGEERAKGNILERFSAQQFPDLHSELNLSSLELGDSALYFCASSLDRGPPYEQFFGPGTRLTVL.